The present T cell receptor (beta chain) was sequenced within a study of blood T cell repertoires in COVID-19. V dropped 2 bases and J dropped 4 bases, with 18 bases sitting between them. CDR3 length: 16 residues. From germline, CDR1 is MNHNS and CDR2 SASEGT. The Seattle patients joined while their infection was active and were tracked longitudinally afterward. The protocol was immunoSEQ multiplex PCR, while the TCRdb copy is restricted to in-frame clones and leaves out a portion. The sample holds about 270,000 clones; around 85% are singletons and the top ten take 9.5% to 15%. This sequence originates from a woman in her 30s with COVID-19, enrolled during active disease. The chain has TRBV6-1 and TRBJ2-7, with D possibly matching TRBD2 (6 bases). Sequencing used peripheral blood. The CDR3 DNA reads TGTGCCAGCAGTGAAAGGCTGCCGGGACTCCCTTACGAGCAGTACTTC. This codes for CASSERLPGLPYEQYF.